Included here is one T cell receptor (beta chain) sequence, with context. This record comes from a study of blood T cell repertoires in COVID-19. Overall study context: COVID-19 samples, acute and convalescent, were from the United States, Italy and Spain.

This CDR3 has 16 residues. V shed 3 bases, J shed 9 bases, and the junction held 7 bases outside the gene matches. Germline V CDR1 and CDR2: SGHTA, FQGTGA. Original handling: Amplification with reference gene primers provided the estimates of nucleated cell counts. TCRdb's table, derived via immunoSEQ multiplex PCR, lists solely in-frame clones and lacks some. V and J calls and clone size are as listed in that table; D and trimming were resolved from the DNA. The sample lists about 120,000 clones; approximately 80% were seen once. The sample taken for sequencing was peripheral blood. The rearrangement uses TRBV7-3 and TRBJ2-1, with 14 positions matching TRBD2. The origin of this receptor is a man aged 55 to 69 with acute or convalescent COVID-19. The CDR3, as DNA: TGTGCCAGCAGCTTGGGGACTAGCGGGAGTCGTACTGAGCAGTTCTTC. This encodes CASSLGTSGSRTEQFF.